This T cell receptor beta chain was documented in a study of response to subunit inactivated influenza vaccine. General study results and limits: The authors suggested that every seasonal influenza vaccination recruits few new T cells.

TCRdb re-called the RT-PCR reads through MiXCR, storing one row per CDR3 protein. The sample lists hundreds of thousands of distinct CDR3 sequences; 15% to 18% were seen once. This clonotype was recorded a few times. Its antigen is currently unknown. Source: PBMCs from blood, taken roughly 13 days after vaccination. The TCR originated in a man between 45 and 60 years old who received an inactivated influenza vaccine.

DNA for the CDR3: TGTGCCAGCAGTTACTACCCCGACAGGGGGTATTCCTACGAGCAGTACTTC. Its translation is CASSYYPDRGYSYEQYF. The chain joins TRBV6-2 or TRBV6-3 to TRBJ2-7; 9 nucleotides line up with TRBD1. V was clipped by 1 base and J by 1 base; unmatched bases: 8. CDR1 is MNHEY, CDR2 SVGEGT, per germline. The CDR3 is 17 amino acids.